The 10 T cell receptor beta chains below come from one sample, sequenced in a study of post-analysis software for immune sequencing data. Study results and caveats: Controls showed lower frequencies than patients for several TRBV segments, and TRBV5-6, TRBV5-1 and TRBV20-1 were among these.

cDNA libraries of TCR beta carried unique molecular identifiers. TCRdb re-called the PCR reads with MiXCR, one entry per CDR3 protein. Counted here are approximately 730,000 distinct CDR3 sequences, roughly 30% occurring once; the ten biggest clones make up around 0.55%. Antigen specificity for these receptors is unknown. Input material: blood. All receptors come from a girl under 18 with multiple sclerosis.

The V gene is TRBV6-9, the J gene TRBJ2-1, with 9 positions matching TRBD2. This CDR3 has 16 amino acids. The germline V gene encodes CDR1 MNHGY and CDR2 SVAAGI. The ends lost 4 bases at V and 0 bases at J; junction bases unmatched: 4. The CDR3 sequence is CASSLGTSISYNEQFF. The CDR3 nucleotides read TGTGCCAGCAGTTTGGGGACTAGCATCTCCTACAATGAGCAGTTCTTC.

The chain links TRBV21-1 to TRBJ2-3; the table calls TRBD1, which could not be checked here. TRBV21-1 is assigned pseudogene status. The CDR3 is made up of 18 amino acids. Here the CDR3 reads CASSSPPGRGEGVDTQYF. CDR3 sequence (DNA): TGTGCCAGCAGCTCCCCACCCGGGCGGGGGGAAGGTGTAGATACGCAGTATTTT.

The rearrangement joins TRBV6-6 to TRBJ1-2; D perhaps matches TRBD1 (6 bases). This CDR3 region has 14 residues. V lost 6 bases to trimming and J lost 4 bases, with 15 bases between them. Germline CDR1 reads MNHNY; CDR2 reads SVGAGI (reference sequence). CDR3 nucleotides: TGTGCCAGCAGCCACTGGGGGCTCGGCTATGGCTACACCTTC. It yields the protein CASSHWGLGYGYTF.

The chain joins TRBV5-1 to TRBJ2-2; no definite D call. Germline loops: CDR1 SGHRS, CDR2 YFSETQ. The CDR3 extends over 13 amino acids. V lost 0 bases, J lost 3 bases, and 3 bases lay in between. The CDR3 loop reads CASSLEDTGELFF. CDR3 in DNA: TGCGCCAGCAGCTTGGAGGACACCGGGGAGCTGTTTTTT.

This clonotype was seen a few times. This chain joins TRBV7-2 and TRBJ2-7; D uncertain. V lost 5 bases and J lost 4, with 24 bases in between. The length of the CDR3 is 17 residues. The germline CDR1 and CDR2 sequences are SGHTA and FQGNSA. The CDR3 loop reads CASSPTVNSFSLYEQYF. CDR3 in DNA: TGTGCCAGCAGCCCGACGGTGAATAGTTTTTCGTTATACGAGCAGTACTTC.

Only a few counts were recorded for this clonotype. The V and J genes are TRBV28 and TRBJ2-3; 8 bases are shared with TRBD1. Germline CDR1 reads MDHEN; CDR2 reads SYDVKM. CDR3 size: 17 residues. V dropped 3 bases and J dropped 1; count of bases not matched to a gene: 9. The CDR3 DNA reads TGTGCCAGCAGTTTCGGGACAGGAGGAGTTGGCACAGATACGCAGTATTTT. Translated, it gives CASSFGTGGVGTDTQYF.

This clonotype was seen only a few times. V is TRBV7-2 and J is TRBJ2-5; D might be TRBD1 (5 bases). Deletions cut 4 bases from V and 2 bases from J, with 8 bases between. The CDR3 runs to 13 residues. Per the germline V gene, CDR1 is SGHTA and CDR2 is FQGNSA. CDR3 sequence reads: CASSYTGQETQYF. The CDR3 DNA sequence: TGTGCCAGCAGCTATACAGGACAAGAGACCCAGTACTTC.

J is TRBJ2-5 and V is TRBV5-6; no clear D. The CDR3 length is 13 residues. V was cut by 3 bases and J by 7 bases, with 13 bases left in between. Looked up from germline, CDR1 is SGHDT and CDR2 is YYEEEE. CDR3 amino acids: CASSSVGGATQYF. CDR3 sequence (DNA): TGTGCCAGCAGCTCGGTTGGTGGCGCGACCCAGTACTTC.

This clonotype was seen a handful of times. The V gene is TRBV29-1, the J gene TRBJ2-7; D ambiguous. The CDR3 loop spans 12 amino acids. V gave up 4 bases and J gave up 2 bases, with 9 bases separating them. Per germline, CDR1 SQVTM and CDR2 ANQGSEA. CDR3 protein: CSVARVAYEQYF. Here the CDR3 DNA reads TGCAGCGTTGCGAGAGTTGCCTACGAGCAGTACTTC.

The CDR3 sequence: CSARDHASAHNEQFF. The CDR3 DNA is TGCAGTGCTAGAGATCACGCTAGCGCTCACAATGAGCAGTTCTTC. This chain links TRBV20-1 with TRBJ2-1; weak D call: TRBD2 (6 bases). Germline V gene sequence: CDR1 DFQATT, CDR2 SNEGSKA (reference sequence). This CDR3 contains 15 residues. V gave up 0 bases and J gave up 5 bases, with 14 bases separating them.